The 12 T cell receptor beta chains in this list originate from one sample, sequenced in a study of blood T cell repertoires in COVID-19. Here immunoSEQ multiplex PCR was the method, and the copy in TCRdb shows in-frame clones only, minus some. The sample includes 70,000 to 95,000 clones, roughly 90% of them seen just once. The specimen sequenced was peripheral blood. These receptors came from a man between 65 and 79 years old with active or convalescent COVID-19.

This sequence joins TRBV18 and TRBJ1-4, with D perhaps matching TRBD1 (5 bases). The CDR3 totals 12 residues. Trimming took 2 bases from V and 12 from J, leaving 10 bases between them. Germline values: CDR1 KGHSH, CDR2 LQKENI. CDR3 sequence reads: CASSPSGEQLFF. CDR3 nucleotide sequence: TGTGCCAGCTCACCATCGGGGGAGCAACTGTTTTTT.

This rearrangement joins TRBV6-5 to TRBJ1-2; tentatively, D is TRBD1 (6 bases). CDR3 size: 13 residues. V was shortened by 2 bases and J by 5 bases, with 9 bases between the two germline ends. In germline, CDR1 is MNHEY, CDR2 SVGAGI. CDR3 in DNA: TGTGCCAGCAGTTACGGGGGGGCGTATGGCTACACCTTC. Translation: CASSYGGAYGYTF.

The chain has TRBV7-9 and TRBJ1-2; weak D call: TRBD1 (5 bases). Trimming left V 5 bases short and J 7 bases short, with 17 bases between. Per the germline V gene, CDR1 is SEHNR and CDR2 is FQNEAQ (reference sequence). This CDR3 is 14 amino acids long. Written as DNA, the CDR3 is TGTGCCAGCAGCAAGCCTGAAGGGGTTGGTGGCTACACCTTC. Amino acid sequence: CASSKPEGVGGYTF. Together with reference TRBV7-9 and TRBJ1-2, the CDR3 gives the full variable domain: DTGVSQNPRHKITKRGQNVTFRCDPISEHNRLYWYRQTLGQGPEFLTYFQNEAQLEKSRLLSDRFSAERPKGSFSTLEIQRTEQGDSAMYLCASSKPEGVGGYTFGSGTRLTVV.

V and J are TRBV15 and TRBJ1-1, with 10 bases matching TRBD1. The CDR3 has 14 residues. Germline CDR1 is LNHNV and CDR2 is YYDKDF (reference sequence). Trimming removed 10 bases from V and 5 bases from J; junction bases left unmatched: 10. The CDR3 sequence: CAIQRDRGKTEAFF. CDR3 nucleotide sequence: TGTGCCATACAAAGGGACAGGGGAAAAACTGAAGCTTTCTTT.

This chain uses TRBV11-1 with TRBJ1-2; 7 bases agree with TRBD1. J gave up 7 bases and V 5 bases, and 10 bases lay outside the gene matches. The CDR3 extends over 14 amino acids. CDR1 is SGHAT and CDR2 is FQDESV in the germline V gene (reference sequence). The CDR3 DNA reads TGTGCCAGCAGCCTCTTCCAGGGGGGCGGTGGCTACACCTTC. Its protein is CASSLFQGGGGYTF.

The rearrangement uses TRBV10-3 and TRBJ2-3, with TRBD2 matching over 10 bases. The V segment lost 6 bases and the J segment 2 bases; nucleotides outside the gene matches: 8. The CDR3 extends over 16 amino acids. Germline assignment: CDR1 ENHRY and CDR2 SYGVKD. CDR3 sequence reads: CAISQGTSDPTDTQYF. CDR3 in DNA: TGTGCCATCAGCCAAGGGACTAGCGACCCCACAGATACGCAGTATTTT.

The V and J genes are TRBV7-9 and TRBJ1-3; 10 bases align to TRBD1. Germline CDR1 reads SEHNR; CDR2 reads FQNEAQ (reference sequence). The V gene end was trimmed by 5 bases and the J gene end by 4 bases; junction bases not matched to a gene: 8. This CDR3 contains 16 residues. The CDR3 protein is CASSPRQGASGNTIYF. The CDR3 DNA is TGTGCCAGCAGCCCGAGACAGGGGGCGTCGGGAAACACCATATATTTT. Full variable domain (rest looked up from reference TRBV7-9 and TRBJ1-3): DTGVSQNPRHKITKRGQNVTFRCDPISEHNRLYWYRQTLGQGPEFLTYFQNEAQLEKSRLLSDRFSAERPKGSFSTLEIQRTEQGDSAMYLCASSPRQGASGNTIYFGEGSWLTVV.

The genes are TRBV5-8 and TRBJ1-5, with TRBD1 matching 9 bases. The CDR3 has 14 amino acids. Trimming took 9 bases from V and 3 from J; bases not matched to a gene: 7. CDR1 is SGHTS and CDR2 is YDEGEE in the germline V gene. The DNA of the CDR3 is TGTGCCACCCTGGGACAGGGTACCAATCAGCCCCAGCATTTT. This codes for CATLGQGTNQPQHF.

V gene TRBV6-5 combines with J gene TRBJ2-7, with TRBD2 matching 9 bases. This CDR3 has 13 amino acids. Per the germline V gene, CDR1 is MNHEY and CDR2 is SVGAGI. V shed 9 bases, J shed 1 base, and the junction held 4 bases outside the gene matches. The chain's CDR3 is CASVSGGSYEQYF. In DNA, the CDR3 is TGTGCCAGTGTTAGCGGGGGATCCTACGAGCAGTACTTC.

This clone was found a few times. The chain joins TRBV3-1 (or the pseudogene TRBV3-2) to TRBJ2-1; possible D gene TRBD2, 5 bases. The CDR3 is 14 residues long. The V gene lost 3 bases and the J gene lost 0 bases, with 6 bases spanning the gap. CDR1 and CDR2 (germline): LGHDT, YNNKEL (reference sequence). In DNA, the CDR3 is TGTGCCAGCAGCCAGGGAGTCTCCTACAATGAGCAGTTCTTC. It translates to CASSQGVSYNEQFF.

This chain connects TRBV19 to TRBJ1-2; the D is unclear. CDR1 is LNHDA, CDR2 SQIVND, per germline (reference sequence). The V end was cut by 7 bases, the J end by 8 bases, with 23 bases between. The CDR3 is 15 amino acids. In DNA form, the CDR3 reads TGTGCCAGTACCCTTCCCCACCTGAGAGGAACGGGCTACACCTTC. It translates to CASTLPHLRGTGYTF.

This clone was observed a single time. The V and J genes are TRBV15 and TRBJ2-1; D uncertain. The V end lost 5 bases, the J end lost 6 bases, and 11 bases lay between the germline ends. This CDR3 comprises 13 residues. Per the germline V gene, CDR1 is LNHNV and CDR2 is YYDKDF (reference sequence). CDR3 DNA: TGTGCCACCAGCCCCCGACTCCTCAATGAGCAGTTCTTC. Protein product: CATSPRLLNEQFF. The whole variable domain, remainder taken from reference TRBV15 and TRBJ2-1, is DAMVIQNPRYQVTQFGKPVTLSCSQTLNHNVMYWYQQKSSQAPKLLFHYYDKDFNNEADTPDNFQSRRPNTSFCFLDIRSPGLGDTAMYLCATSPRLLNEQFFGPGTRLTVL.